The subject of this entry is one T cell receptor beta chain. Germline CDR1 SGHRS, CDR2 YFSETQ. The CDR3 spans 14 residues. The V end was cut by 1 base, the J end by 6 bases, with 14 bases between. The data are from a study of T cell changes during pregnancy in multiple sclerosis. Some clones are missing from TCRdb's copy, which holds only in-frame ones; the method was immunoSEQ multiplex PCR. The table shows about 68,000 clones, with about nine tenths occurring only once. This chain joins TRBV5-1 and TRBJ2-7; possibly TRBD1 for D (5 bases). Material: peripheral blood, obtained in the third trimester of pregnancy. The receptor comes from a female donor with multiple sclerosis, enrolled in a pregnancy study. CDR3 sequence: CASSLQQAYAEQYF. Written as DNA, the CDR3 is TGCGCCAGCAGCTTGCAACAGGCCTACGCCGAGCAGTACTTC. The full variable domain, in which reference TRBV5-1 and TRBJ2-7 provide the parts outside the CDR3, is KAGVTQTPRYLIKTRGQQVTLSCSPISGHRSVSWYQQTPGQGLQFLFEYFSETQRNKGNFPGRFSGRQFSNSRSEMNVSTLELGDSALYLCASSLQQAYAEQYFGPGTRLTVT.